A single sample is the source of the 8 T cell receptor beta chains below, sequenced in a study of post-analysis software for immune sequencing data. These receptors' targets are unknown. Unique molecular identifiers tagged the TCR beta cDNA libraries. Each CDR3 protein gets one entry after TCRdb re-called the PCR reads with MiXCR. The data contain some 370,000 distinct CDR3 sequences, 30% to 45% of them singletons. Points from the study as a whole: Higher frequency in patients than in controls was seen for five TRBV segments, with TRBV5-6, TRBV5-1 and TRBV20-1 among them.

What was sequenced was blood. These receptors all come from a girl aged 10 to 17 with multiple sclerosis.

There are a few counts of this clonotype. The chain is built from TRBV19 and TRBJ2-5; 7 nucleotides align to TRBD2. Germline V gene lookup returns CDR1 LNHDA and CDR2 SQIVND (reference sequence). The CDR3 sequence is 15 residues long. J gave up 1 base and V 7 bases, and 9 bases lay outside the gene matches. The CDR3 DNA sequence: TGTGCCAGTAAGGGAAGCGGGGCTTCCCAAGAGACCCAGTACTTC. The encoded protein is CASKGSGASQETQYF.

V and J are TRBV5-5 and TRBJ1-2; tentatively, D is TRBD1 (5 bases). Trimming pared 5 bases from V and 2 bases from J, leaving 28 bases between. Germline CDR1 is SGHKS and CDR2 is YYEKEE (reference sequence). The length of the CDR3 is 19 residues. The CDR3 here is CASRPGGPTERIGNYGYTF. The CDR3 DNA is TGTGCCAGCAGACCTGGGGGACCGACAGAGAGGATCGGGAACTATGGCTACACCTTC.

The chain couples TRBV6-5 to TRBJ1-6, with D unresolved. CDR1 and CDR2 from the germline V gene are MNHEY and SVGAGI. The V and J ends lost 4 bases and 10 bases respectively, with 11 bases between them. There are 13 residues in the CDR3. The CDR3 region is CASSFTRRSPLHF. CDR3 nucleotides: TGTGCCAGCAGTTTCACTCGGCGCTCACCCCTCCACTTT.

The V and J genes are TRBV3-1 and TRBJ1-6; no clear D. Germline V gene data show CDR1 as LGHDT and CDR2 as YNNKEL (reference sequence). This CDR3 has 16 amino acids. V lost 7 bases to trimming and J lost 7 bases, with 20 bases between them. The CDR3 region has the DNA TGTGCCAGCACCGAAGAAGGAGGGATTAGAAATTCACCCCTCCACTTT. It yields the protein CASTEEGGIRNSPLHF.

A remark on this clonotype: This may arise from a read error, as a much more abundant clone is one base away. J is TRBJ2-1 and V is TRBV12-3 or TRBV12-4; D uncertain. The length of the CDR3 is 14 residues. The DNA for the CDR3 is TGTGCCAGCAGTTTCTCACACTCCTACAATGAGCGGTTCTTC. Its protein is CASSFSHSYNERFF.

In this sample, this clonotype turned up a few times. The chain recombines TRBV24-1 with TRBJ2-1; D remains unclear. CDR1 KGHDR and CDR2 SFDVKD come from the germline V gene. The CDR3 length is 12 residues. The ends were cut back, 5 bases at V and 5 bases at J, with 6 bases in the middle. The CDR3 DNA sequence: TGTGCCACCAGTGTAGGAAACAATGAGCAGTTCTTC. This sequence encodes CATSVGNNEQFF.

The J gene is TRBJ2-1, the V gene TRBV5-1, with no clear D. CDR1 SGHRS and CDR2 YFSETQ come from the germline V gene. This CDR3 region has 12 residues. V dropped 0 bases and J dropped 5 bases, with 3 bases sitting between them. As DNA, the CDR3 is TGCGCCAGCAGCTTGGACAACAATGAGCAGTTCTTC. Its protein product is CASSLDNNEQFF. Full variable domain (missing parts from reference TRBV5-1 and TRBJ2-1): KAGVTQTPRYLIKTRGQQVTLSCSPISGHRSVSWYQQTPGQGLQFLFEYFSETQRNKGNFPGRFSGRQFSNSRSEMNVSTLELGDSALYLCASSLDNNEQFFGPGTRLTVL.

The chain carries TRBV10-1 and TRBJ1-2; D perhaps matches TRBD1 (6 bases). CDR1 WNHNN and CDR2 SYGVQD come from the germline V gene (reference sequence). V was trimmed by 5 bases and J by 4 bases, leaving 11 bases between them. The CDR3 runs 13 residues. The CDR3: CASSPGVGYGYTF. CDR3 nucleotide sequence: TGCGCCAGCAGTCCAGGGGTCGGCTATGGCTACACCTTC.